This T cell receptor beta chain was captured by sequencing in a study of PD-1 blockade in classical Hodgkin lymphoma. Background on the study: Intravenous nivolumab at 3 mg/kg was given to patients every 2 weeks.

Germline V gene sequence: CDR1 SGHVS, CDR2 FQNEAQ. Trimming took 3 bases from V and 8 from J; bases not matched to a gene: 9. This CDR3 spans 16 amino acids. A note on this clone: Its matching antigen is unknown.

There was relapse after autologous stem cell transplantation in every patient, and there was variation in brentuximab vedotin exposure. General study results and limits: Undefined causes, possibly disease activity or prior therapy, underlie the repertoire differences. Partial responders and progressors had significantly lower baseline TCR diversity. Significant TCR diversity gains by C4D1 occurred in CD4+ but not CD8+ cells.

Sequenced by immunoSEQ multiplex PCR; TCRdb stores in-frame clones only, minus some. The table has 30,000 to 35,000 clones, roughly 82% seen once. Here the sequenced sample was peripheral blood mononuclear cells (PBMCs), taken at baseline. The rearrangement uses TRBV7-8 and TRBJ2-1; 11 nucleotides align to TRBD2. This receptor was taken from a human donor with classical Hodgkin lymphoma. Written as DNA, the CDR3 is TGTGCCAGCAGCTTCCTAGCGGGGGGAAACACGGATGAGCAGTTCTTC. It translates to CASSFLAGGNTDEQFF.